The 24 T cell receptor beta chains below were found in one sample sequenced in a study of blood T cells in healthy people across ages. Using a J-beta primer mix together with a sample-barcoded 5' primer, a second PCR was run for 7 to 11 cycles. TCRdb analysed the 5' RACE reads with MiXCR anew, one entry per CDR3 protein. The sample carries 650,000 to 800,000 distinct CDR3 sequences, approximately 52% recorded once. Input material: blood. The receptors were sampled from an elderly woman in good health.

Note on this clonotype: With a much larger clone just one base away, this may be a read error. This CDR3 is CASSPGGSGDNEQYF. The DNA of the CDR3 is TGTGCCAGCAGCCCGGGGGGCTCGGGTGACAATGAGCAGTACTTC. This chain links TRBV7-9 with TRBJ2-7; possibly TRBD2 for D (7 bases). Trimming pared 5 bases from V and 7 bases from J, leaving 21 bases between. The germline CDR1 and CDR2 sequences are SEHNR and FQNEAQ (reference sequence). CDR3 length: 15 residues.

This clonotype was counted between two and nine times. V gene TRBV2 combines with J gene TRBJ2-2; the D gene is possibly TRBD2 (5 bases). This CDR3 is 14 amino acids long. V was shortened by 0 bases and J by 4 bases, with 6 bases between the two germline ends. The V gene's germline CDR1 is SNHLY and CDR2 FYNNEI. Here the CDR3 DNA reads TGTGCCAGCAGTGAAGCGACTACCACCGGGGAGCTGTTTTTT. Translated: CASSEATTTGELFF. The full variable domain, with the rest looked up from reference TRBV2 and TRBJ2-2, is EPEVTQTPSHQVTQMGQEVILRCVPISNHLYFYWYRQILGQKVEFLVSFYNNEISEKSEIFDDQFSVERPDGSNFTLKIRSTKLEDSAMYFCASSEATTTGELFFGEGSRLTVL.

This clonotype came up many times. The CDR3 region is CASSSYWGTQYF. The CDR3 coding sequence is TGTGCCAGCAGCTCATACTGGGGGACCCAGTACTTC. The chain combines TRBV7-2 with TRBJ2-5; no reliable D call. CDR1 SGHTA and CDR2 FQGNSA come from the germline V gene. Trimming cost V 4 bases and J 7 bases, with 10 bases left between them. This CDR3 contains 12 residues.

Ten or more counts support this clonotype. V gene TRBV12-3 or TRBV12-4 combines with J gene TRBJ2-3; the D is unclear. This CDR3 region has 14 residues. The V end was cut by 1 base, the J end by 5 bases, with 10 bases between. This chain's CDR3 is CASSLGRLIDTQYF. The CDR3 region has the DNA TGTGCCAGCAGTTTAGGCAGGTTAATAGATACGCAGTATTTT.

A few counts support this clonotype. A read error may be the cause here, since a much bigger clone is one base away. The rearrangement joins TRBV12-3 or TRBV12-4 to TRBJ2-7; no definite D call. The CDR3 is 15 amino acids. Trimming left V 2 bases short and J 7 bases short, with 18 bases between. This chain's CDR3 is CASSLRGDSYNEQYF. The CDR3 coding sequence is TGTGCCAGCAGTTTACGCGGAGACTCCTACAATGAGCAGTACTTC.

Concerning this clonotype itself: A much bigger clone sits one base away, suggesting this may be a read error. The chain couples TRBV3-1 to TRBJ2-1; 9 bases line up with TRBD1. Germline loops: CDR1 LGHDT, CDR2 YNNKEL (reference sequence). The CDR3 runs 15 residues. CDR3 coding DNA: TGTGTCAGCAGCTTCCCGGGACAGGGTTGGCATGAGCAGTTCTTC. This translates into CVSSFPGQGWHEQFF.

This clonotype occurred many times. The chain has TRBV2 and TRBJ1-6, with 7 bases identical to TRBD1. Trimming removed 5 bases from V and 10 bases from J; junction bases left unmatched: 14. The CDR3 length is 16 residues. Per germline, CDR1 SNHLY and CDR2 FYNNEI. This chain's CDR3 is CASSLDRVGDGSPLHF. The CDR3 DNA sequence: TGTGCCAGCAGTCTCGACAGGGTAGGGGACGGCTCACCCCTCCACTTT.

This clonotype was seen many times. The V and J genes are TRBV2 and TRBJ2-7; perhaps TRBD2 as D (5 bases). Germline CDR1 and CDR2: SNHLY and FYNNEI. The CDR3 runs to 14 residues. Deletions cut 4 bases from V and 1 base from J, with 11 bases between. The CDR3: CASSVREGSYEQYF. In DNA, the CDR3 is TGTGCCAGCAGTGTGCGAGAGGGTTCCTACGAGCAGTACTTC. The full variable domain, with the rest looked up from reference TRBV2 and TRBJ2-7, is EPEVTQTPSHQVTQMGQEVILRCVPISNHLYFYWYRQILGQKVEFLVSFYNNEISEKSEIFDDQFSVERPDGSNFTLKIRSTKLEDSAMYFCASSVREGSYEQYFGPGTRLTVT.

The chain recombines TRBV5-5 with TRBJ1-5; D gene unclear. The V end lost 4 bases, the J end lost 5 bases, and 10 bases lay between the germline ends. From germline, CDR1 is SGHKS and CDR2 YYEKEE (reference sequence). The CDR3 contains 13 residues. The CDR3 here is CASSVSSYQPQHF. CDR3 bases: TGTGCCAGCAGCGTGAGCAGTTATCAGCCCCAGCATTTT.

V gene TRBV20-1 combines with J gene TRBJ1-2; D may be TRBD1 (5 bases). Trimming removed 5 bases from V and 6 bases from J, with 13 bases in between. The germline gives CDR1 DFQATT, CDR2 SNEGSKA (reference sequence). The CDR3 is 12 amino acids. In DNA form, the CDR3 reads TGCAGTGCTTTCCGGGGGGGGGATGGCTACACCTTC. The encoded protein is CSAFRGGDGYTF.

This clonotype was observed at least ten times. CDR3 in DNA: TGTGCCAGCAGCCCCGGTCGGGGGGTTAGTTCACCCCTCCACTTT. Its protein is CASSPGRGVSSPLHF. The V call is TRBV7-6, the J call TRBJ1-6, with D possibly matching TRBD1 (5 bases). The germline V and J ends were trimmed by 5 bases and 9 bases, with 17 bases remaining between them. Germline CDR1 and CDR2: SGHVS and FNYEAQ. The CDR3 loop spans 15 amino acids. The full variable domain, in which reference TRBV7-6 and TRBJ1-6 provide the parts outside the CDR3, is GAGVSQSPRYKVTKRGQDVALRCDPISGHVSLYWYRQALGQGPEFLTYFNYEAQQDKSGLPNDRFSAERPEGSISTLTIQRTEQRDSAMYRCASSPGRGVSSPLHFGNGTRLTVT.

The J gene is TRBJ2-7, the V gene TRBV7-2; no reliable D call. Germline CDR1 SGHTA, CDR2 FQGNSA. The V end was cut by 1 base, the J end by 2 bases, with 9 bases between. This CDR3 contains 14 residues. The CDR3 sequence: CASSLESTTYEQYF. The CDR3 DNA reads TGTGCCAGCAGCTTAGAGAGCACGACCTACGAGCAGTACTTC.

Remarks on this clonotype: This may stem from a read error, because a much larger clone lies one nucleotide away. The chain combines TRBV6-5 with TRBJ2-5, with D unresolved. Germline V gene sequence: CDR1 MNHEY, CDR2 SVGAGI. The CDR3 extends over 12 amino acids. The CDR3 DNA reads TGTGCCAGCAGAAACGCTCGGCGGACCCAGGACTTC. This codes for CASRNARRTQDF.

This clonotype was found a few times. The chain employs TRBV20-1 and TRBJ1-1; tentatively, D is TRBD1 (6 bases). Germline CDR1 is DFQATT and CDR2 is SNEGSKA (reference sequence). The CDR3 sequence is 14 residues long. Trimming shortened V by 2 bases and J by 4 bases, and 14 bases separated the two germline ends. This CDR3 reads CSARPGQSVTEAFF. The CDR3, as DNA: TGCAGTGCTAGACCGGGACAAAGCGTCACTGAAGCTTTCTTT.

This clonotype was recorded many times. The chain employs TRBV6-5 and TRBJ2-7; D possibly uses TRBD1 or TRBD2 (5 bases each). The germline V and J ends were trimmed by 8 bases and 6 bases, with 17 bases remaining between them. The CDR3 runs to 13 residues. From germline, CDR1 is MNHEY and CDR2 SVGAGI. The CDR3 loop reads CASGDPSLVEQYF. The DNA of the CDR3 is TGTGCCAGCGGGGACCCCTCCCTCGTCGAGCAGTACTTC.

The chain recombines TRBV20-1 with TRBJ2-7; D gene ambiguous. Trimming removed 6 bases from V and 7 bases from J, with 10 bases in between. This CDR3 contains 10 residues. Per germline, CDR1 DFQATT and CDR2 SNEGSKA (reference sequence). The DNA for the CDR3 is TGCAGTGCGAACTACAATGAGCAGTACTTC. This translates into CSANYNEQYF.

This chain uses TRBV12-3 or TRBV12-4 with TRBJ2-1, with 8 positions matching TRBD2. The CDR3 runs 16 residues. Trimming at V came to 8 bases and at J to 4 bases, leaving 13 bases not matched to a gene. CDR3: CASRNQSGGPYNEQFF. Written as DNA, the CDR3 is TGTGCCAGCCGAAATCAATCGGGGGGGCCATACAATGAGCAGTTCTTC.

This clonotype was detected many times. The chain employs TRBV4-1 and TRBJ1-2, with D perhaps TRBD1 (5 bases). With 0 bases removed from V and 8 bases from J, the gap between germline ends came to 16 bases. The CDR3 runs 15 residues. Germline-derived CDR1 and CDR2 are MGHRA and YSYEKL. CDR3: CASSQDSGGWEGYTF. CDR3 nucleotides: TGCGCCAGCAGCCAAGATAGCGGGGGGTGGGAAGGCTACACCTTC.

The J gene is TRBJ2-7, the V gene TRBV20-1; 9 positions match TRBD1. V shed 6 bases, J shed 3 bases, and the junction held 9 bases outside the gene matches. CDR3 length equals 14 residues. Germline CDR1 and CDR2: DFQATT and SNEGSKA (reference sequence). CDR3: CSAEGTGSFYEQYF. The CDR3 DNA is TGCAGTGCCGAGGGGACAGGGAGTTTCTACGAGCAGTACTTC.

This clonotype was observed at least ten times. V and J are TRBV7-2 and TRBJ1-2, with D uncertain. V was shortened by 4 bases and J by 6 bases, with 18 bases between the two germline ends. The CDR3 runs to 15 residues. From germline, CDR1 is SGHTA and CDR2 FQGNSA. CDR3 protein: CASSSSRTPINGYTF. The DNA for the CDR3 is TGTGCCAGCAGCTCCTCCCGGACCCCAATAAATGGCTACACCTTC.

A few counts support this clonotype. The chain uses TRBV2 and TRBJ2-3; the match to TRBD1 covers 9 bases. Trimming took 5 bases from V and 6 from J; bases not matched to a gene: 3. Looked up from germline, CDR1 is SNHLY and CDR2 is FYNNEI. The CDR3 loop spans 13 amino acids. For the CDR3, the DNA is TGTGCCAGCAGTCGGACAGGGGATGATACGCAGTATTTT. Its translation: CASSRTGDDTQYF.

Here the CDR3 reads CASRLGQQGNYGYTF. The CDR3 nucleotides read TGTGCCAGCAGGCTTGGTCAACAGGGAAACTATGGCTACACCTTC. The chain links TRBV6-5 to TRBJ1-2, with a possible D match to TRBD1 (6 bases). CDR3 length: 15 amino acids. Trimming cost V 6 bases and J 2 bases, with 16 bases left between them. Per the germline V gene, CDR1 is MNHEY and CDR2 is SVGAGI.

This chain joins TRBV5-5 and TRBJ2-5; possibly TRBD2 for D (5 bases). The V gene lost 4 bases and the J gene lost 11 bases, with 21 bases spanning the gap. Germline values: CDR1 SGHKS, CDR2 YYEKEE (reference sequence). CDR3 length: 14 amino acids. Here the CDR3 reads CASSPWSTLGEQYF. CDR3 in DNA: TGTGCCAGCAGCCCATGGTCTACCCTTGGGGAGCAGTACTTC. The whole variable domain, filled in from reference TRBV5-5 and TRBJ2-5, reads DAGVTQSPTHLIKTRGQQVTLRCSPISGHKSVSWYQQVLGQGPQFIFQYYEKEERGRGNFPDRFSARQFPNYSSELNVNALLLGDSALYLCASSPWSTLGEQYFGPGTRLLVL.

The V and J genes are TRBV6-1 and TRBJ1-5, with 7 bases aligning to TRBD1. J was trimmed by 9 bases and V by 4 bases; bases with no gene match: 18. This CDR3 comprises 17 residues. The germline CDR1 and CDR2 sequences are MNHNS and SASEGT. The CDR3 DNA reads TGTGCCAGCAGTGTCCTTTTACGACAGGGCGACTTTAGGCCCCAGCATTTT. Translated: CASSVLLRQGDFRPQHF.